The clone carrying this T cell receptor (beta chain) was observed a few times. The V and J ends lost 5 bases and 0 bases, in that order; junction bases with no gene match: 8. This CDR3 spans 16 amino acids. CDR1 SGHNT and CDR2 YENEEA come from the germline V gene. Some clones are missing from TCRdb's copy, which holds only in-frame ones; the method was immunoSEQ multiplex PCR. Of approximately 270,000 clones in the sample, 80% to 90% are singletons; the top ten hold about 1%. This specimen comes from a study of cytomegalovirus exposure and HLA in healthy donors. The sequence was obtained from a woman under 30 in good health and CMV-seronegative. The chain carries TRBV11-3 and TRBJ1-1, with 8 bases aligning to TRBD1. The sample taken for sequencing was PBMCs. The CDR3 nucleotides are TGTGCCAGCAGCCCGCAGGACAGGGCCGTGAACACTGAAGCTTTCTTT. This sequence encodes CASSPQDRAVNTEAFF.